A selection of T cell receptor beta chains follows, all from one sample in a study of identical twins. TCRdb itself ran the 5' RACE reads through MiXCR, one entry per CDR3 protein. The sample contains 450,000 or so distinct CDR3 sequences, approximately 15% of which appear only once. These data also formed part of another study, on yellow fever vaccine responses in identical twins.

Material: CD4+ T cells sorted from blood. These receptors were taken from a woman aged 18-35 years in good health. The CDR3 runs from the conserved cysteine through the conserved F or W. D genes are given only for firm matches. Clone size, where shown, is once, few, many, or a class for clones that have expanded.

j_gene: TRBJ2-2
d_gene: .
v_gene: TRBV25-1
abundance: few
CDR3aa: CASRRDENTGELFF
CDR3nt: TGTGCCAGCAGACGAGACGAGAACACCGGGGAGCTGTTTTTT

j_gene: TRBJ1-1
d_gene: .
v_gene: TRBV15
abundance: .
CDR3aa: CATSRDPDTEAFF
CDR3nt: TGTGCCACCAGCAGAGATCCTGACACTGAAGCTTTCTTT

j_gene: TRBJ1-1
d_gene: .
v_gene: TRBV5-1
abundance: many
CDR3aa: CASSMTGNTEAFF
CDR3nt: TGCGCCAGCAGCATGACAGGGAACACTGAAGCTTTCTTT

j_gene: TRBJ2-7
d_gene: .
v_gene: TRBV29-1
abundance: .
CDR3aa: CSVGTQGYEQYF
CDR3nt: TGCAGCGTTGGGACCCAGGGCTACGAGCAGTACTTC

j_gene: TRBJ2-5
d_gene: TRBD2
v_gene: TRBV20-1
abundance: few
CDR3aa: CSARGGTRQETQYF
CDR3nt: TGCAGTGCTAGGGGAGGGACTCGACAAGAGACCCAGTACTTC

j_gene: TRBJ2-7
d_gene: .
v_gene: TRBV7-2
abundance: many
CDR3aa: CASSLGGGSYEQYF
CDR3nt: TGTGCCAGCAGCCTCGGTGGTGGATCCTACGAGCAGTACTTC

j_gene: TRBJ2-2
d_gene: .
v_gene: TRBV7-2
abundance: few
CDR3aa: CAGFWLFTGELFF
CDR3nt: TGTGCCGGGTTTTGGCTATTCACCGGGGAGCTGTTTTTT

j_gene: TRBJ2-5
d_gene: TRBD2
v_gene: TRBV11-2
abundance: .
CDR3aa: CASSFSGGLSETQYF
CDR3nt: TGTGCCAGCAGCTTCTCGGGGGGGCTTAGCGAGACCCAGTACTTC

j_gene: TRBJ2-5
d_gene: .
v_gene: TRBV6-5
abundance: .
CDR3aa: CASSYSIGGQETQYF
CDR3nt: TGTGCCAGCAGTTACTCGATTGGGGGTCAAGAGACCCAGTACTTC

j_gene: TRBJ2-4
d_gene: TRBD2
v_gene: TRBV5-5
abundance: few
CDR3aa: CASSVTGGPNIQYF
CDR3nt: TGTGCCAGCAGTGTAACGGGAGGGCCGAACATTCAGTACTTC

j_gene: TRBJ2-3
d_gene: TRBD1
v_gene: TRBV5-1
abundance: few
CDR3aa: CASSGTSDRYTDTQYF
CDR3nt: TGCGCCAGCAGCGGAACATCGGACAGGTACACAGATACGCAGTATTTT

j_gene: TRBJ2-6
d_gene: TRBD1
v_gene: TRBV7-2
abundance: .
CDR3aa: CASSRDRGSSGANVLTF
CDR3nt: TGTGCCAGCAGCAGGGACAGGGGGAGTAGCGGGGCCAACGTCCTGACTTTC

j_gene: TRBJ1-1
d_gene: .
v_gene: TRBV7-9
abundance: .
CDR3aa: CASSLVFGVTEAFF
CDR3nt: TGTGCCAGCAGCTTAGTTTTCGGGGTCACTGAAGCTTTCTTT

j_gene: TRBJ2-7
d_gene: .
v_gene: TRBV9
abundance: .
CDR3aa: CASSVSSTGNVYYEQYF
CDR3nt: TGTGCCAGCAGCGTAAGCAGTACAGGCAATGTCTACTACGAGCAGTACTTC

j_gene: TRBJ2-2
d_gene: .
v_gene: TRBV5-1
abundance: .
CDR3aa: CATKVVRGTGELFF
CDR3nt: TGCGCCACCAAAGTGGTCCGGGGAACCGGGGAGCTGTTTTTT

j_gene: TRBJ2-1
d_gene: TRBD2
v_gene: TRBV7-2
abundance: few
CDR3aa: CASTLGGQRGGWQFF
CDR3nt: TGTGCCAGCACCCTGGGGGGGCAGCGGGGGGGCTGGCAGTTCTTC

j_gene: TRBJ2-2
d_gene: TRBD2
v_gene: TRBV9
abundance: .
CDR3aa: CASSVVSSGSAGEPFF
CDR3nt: TGTGCCAGCAGCGTAGTCTCTAGCGGGAGCGCCGGGGAGCCGTTTTTT

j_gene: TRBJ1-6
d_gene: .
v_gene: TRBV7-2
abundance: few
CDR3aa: CASSRRDGPLHF
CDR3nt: TGTGCCAGCAGCCGACGGGACGGACCCCTCCACTTT

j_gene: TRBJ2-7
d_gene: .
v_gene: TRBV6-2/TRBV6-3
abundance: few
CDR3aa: CASSYPTQVVYEQYF
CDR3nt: TGTGCCAGCAGTTACCCCACGCAGGTAGTCTACGAGCAGTACTTC

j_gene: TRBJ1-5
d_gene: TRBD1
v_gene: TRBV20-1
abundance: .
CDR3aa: CSARKGQGSNQPQHF
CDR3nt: TGCAGTGCTAGGAAGGGACAGGGTAGCAATCAGCCCCAGCATTTT

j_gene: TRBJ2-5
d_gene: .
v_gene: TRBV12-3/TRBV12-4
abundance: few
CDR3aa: CASSSGVVGTQYF
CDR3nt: TGTGCCAGCAGTTCTGGGGTAGTCGGGACCCAGTACTTC

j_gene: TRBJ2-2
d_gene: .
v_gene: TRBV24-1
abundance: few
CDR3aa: CATSDRMHITNTGELFF
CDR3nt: TGTGCCACCAGTGATCGAATGCATATTACGAACACCGGGGAGCTGTTTTTT

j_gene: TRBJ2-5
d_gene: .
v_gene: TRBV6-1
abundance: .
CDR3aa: CASTRSYQETQYF
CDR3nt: TGTGCCAGCACTCGATCGTACCAAGAGACCCAGTACTTC

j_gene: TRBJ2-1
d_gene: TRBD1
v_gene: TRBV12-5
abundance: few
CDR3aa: CASGLGTGDNEQFF
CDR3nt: TGTGCTAGTGGTCTAGGGACAGGGGACAATGAGCAGTTCTTC

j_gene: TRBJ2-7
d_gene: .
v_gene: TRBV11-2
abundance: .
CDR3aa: CASSLDIGYSYEQYF
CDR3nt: TGTGCCAGCAGCTTAGATATCGGTTACAGCTACGAGCAGTACTTC

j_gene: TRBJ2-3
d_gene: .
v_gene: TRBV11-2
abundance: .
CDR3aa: CASSPDRPDTQYF
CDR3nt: TGTGCCAGCAGCCCCGATCGCCCAGATACGCAGTATTTT

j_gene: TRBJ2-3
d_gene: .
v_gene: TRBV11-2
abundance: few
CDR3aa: CASSSRFGDTQYF
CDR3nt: TGTGCCAGCAGCTCTAGATTCGGAGATACGCAGTATTTT

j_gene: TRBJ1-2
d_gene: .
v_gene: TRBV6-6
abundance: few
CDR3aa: CASSKQGYTF
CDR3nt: TGTGCCAGCAGCAAACAGGGCTACACCTTC

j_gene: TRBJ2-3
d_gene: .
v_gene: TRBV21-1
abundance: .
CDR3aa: CASSNWAGGADTQYF
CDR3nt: .

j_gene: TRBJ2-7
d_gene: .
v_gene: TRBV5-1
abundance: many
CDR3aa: CASSLSSYEQYF
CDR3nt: TGTGCCAGCAGTTTAAGTTCCTACGAGCAGTACTTC

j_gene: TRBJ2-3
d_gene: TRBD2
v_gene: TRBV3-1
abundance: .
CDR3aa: CASSQKRDRTDTQYF
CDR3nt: TGTGCCAGCAGCCAGAAGCGGGACCGCACAGATACGCAGTATTTT

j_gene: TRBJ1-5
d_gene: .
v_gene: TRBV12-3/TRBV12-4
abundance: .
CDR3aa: CASSKGQNNQPQHF
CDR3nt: TGTGCCAGCAGCAAAGGGCAGAACAATCAGCCCCAGCATTTT

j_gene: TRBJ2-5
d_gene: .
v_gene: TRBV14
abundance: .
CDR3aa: CASSPRGHQETQYF
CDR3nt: TGTGCCAGCAGCCCCCGTGGACATCAAGAGACCCAGTACTTC

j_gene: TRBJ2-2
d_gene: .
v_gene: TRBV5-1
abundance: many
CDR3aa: CASSLTATGAGELFF
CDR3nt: TGCGCCAGCAGCTTGACCGCCACGGGGGCCGGGGAGCTGTTTTTT

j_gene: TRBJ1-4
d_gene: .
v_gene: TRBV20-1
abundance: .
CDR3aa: CSARRQEINEKLFF
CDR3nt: TGCAGTGCTCGAAGACAGGAAATTAATGAAAAACTGTTTTTT

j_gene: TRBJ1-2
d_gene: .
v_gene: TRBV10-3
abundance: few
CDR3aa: CASTWGANYGYTF
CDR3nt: TGTGCCAGTACCTGGGGGGCTAACTATGGCTACACCTTC

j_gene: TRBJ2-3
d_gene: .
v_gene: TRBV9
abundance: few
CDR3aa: CASSTSHTLGADTQYF
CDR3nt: TGTGCCAGCAGCACCAGCCACACCCTCGGGGCTGATACGCAGTATTTT